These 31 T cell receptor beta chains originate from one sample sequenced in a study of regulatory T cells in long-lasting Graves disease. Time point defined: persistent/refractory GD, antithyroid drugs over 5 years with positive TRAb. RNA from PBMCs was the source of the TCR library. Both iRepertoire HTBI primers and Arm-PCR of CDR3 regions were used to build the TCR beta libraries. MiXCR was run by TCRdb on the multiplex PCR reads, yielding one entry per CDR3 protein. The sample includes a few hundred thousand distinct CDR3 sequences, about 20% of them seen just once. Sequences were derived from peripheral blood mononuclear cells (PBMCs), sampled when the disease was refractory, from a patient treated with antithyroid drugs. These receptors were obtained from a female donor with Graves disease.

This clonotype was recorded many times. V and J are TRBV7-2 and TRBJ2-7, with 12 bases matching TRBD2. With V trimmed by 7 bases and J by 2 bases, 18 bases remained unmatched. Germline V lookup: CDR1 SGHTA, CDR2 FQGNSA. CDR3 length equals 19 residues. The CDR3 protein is CASTKTGLAGEFGTYEQYF. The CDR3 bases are TGTGCCAGCACAAAAACGGGACTAGCGGGTGAATTCGGTACCTACGAGCAGTACTTC.

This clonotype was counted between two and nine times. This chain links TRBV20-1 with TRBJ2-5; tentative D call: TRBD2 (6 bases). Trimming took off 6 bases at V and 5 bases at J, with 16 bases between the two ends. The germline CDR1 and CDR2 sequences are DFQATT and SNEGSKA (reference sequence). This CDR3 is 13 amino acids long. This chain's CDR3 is CSAPAGLAETQYF. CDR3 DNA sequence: TGCAGTGCCCCGGCGGGGCTAGCGGAGACCCAGTACTTC.

CDR3 residues: CASSLWAGVEAFF. The CDR3 DNA follows: TGTGCCAGCAGTTTATGGGCAGGGGTTGAAGCTTTCTTT. The rearrangement links TRBV12-3 or TRBV12-4 to TRBJ1-1; a possible D gene is TRBD1 (6 bases). V lost 2 bases to trimming and J lost 7 bases, with 11 bases between them. This CDR3 has 13 residues.

DNA for the CDR3: TGCAGTGCCGCGGGTGACAGGGGCAATCGGTACGAGCAGTACTTC. Its protein product is CSAAGDRGNRYEQYF. This chain links TRBV20-1 with TRBJ2-7; 8 positions match TRBD1. Germline trimming cut 6 bases from V and 4 bases from J; bases unmatched to any gene: 14. The CDR3 is made up of 15 amino acids. Germline CDR1 reads DFQATT; CDR2 reads SNEGSKA (reference sequence).

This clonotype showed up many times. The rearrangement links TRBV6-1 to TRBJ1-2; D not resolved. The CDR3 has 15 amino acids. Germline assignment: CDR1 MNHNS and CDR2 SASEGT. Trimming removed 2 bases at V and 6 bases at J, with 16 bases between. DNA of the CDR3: TGTGCCAGCAGTGAAATTACAGTCCCCTCTGATGGCTACACCTTC. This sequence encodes CASSEITVPSDGYTF.

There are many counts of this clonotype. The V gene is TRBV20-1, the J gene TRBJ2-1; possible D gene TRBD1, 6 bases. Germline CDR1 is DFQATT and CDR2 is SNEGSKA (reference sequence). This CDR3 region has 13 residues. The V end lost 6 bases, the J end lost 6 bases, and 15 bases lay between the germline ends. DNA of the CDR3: TGCAGTGCAGAACAGGGATCCGGCAATGAGCAGTTCTTC. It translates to CSAEQGSGNEQFF.

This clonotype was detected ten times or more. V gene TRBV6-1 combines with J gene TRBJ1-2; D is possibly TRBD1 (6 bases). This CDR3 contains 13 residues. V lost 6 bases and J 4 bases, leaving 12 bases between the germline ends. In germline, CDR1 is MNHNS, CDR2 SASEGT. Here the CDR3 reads CASSPQGGYGYTF. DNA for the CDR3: TGTGCCAGCAGCCCACAGGGTGGCTATGGCTACACCTTC.

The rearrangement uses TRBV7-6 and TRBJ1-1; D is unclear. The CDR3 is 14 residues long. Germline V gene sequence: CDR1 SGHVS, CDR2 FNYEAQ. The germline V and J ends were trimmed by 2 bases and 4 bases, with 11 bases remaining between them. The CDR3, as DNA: TGTGCCAGCAGCTTAAGTCGGGCGGGCACTGAAGCTTTCTTT. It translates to CASSLSRAGTEAFF.

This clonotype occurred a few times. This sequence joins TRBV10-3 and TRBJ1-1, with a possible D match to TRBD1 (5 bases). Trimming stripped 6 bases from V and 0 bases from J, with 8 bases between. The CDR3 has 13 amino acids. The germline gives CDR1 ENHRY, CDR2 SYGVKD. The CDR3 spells CAIRPGVNTEAFF. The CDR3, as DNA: TGTGCCATCAGGCCGGGGGTGAACACTGAAGCTTTCTTT.

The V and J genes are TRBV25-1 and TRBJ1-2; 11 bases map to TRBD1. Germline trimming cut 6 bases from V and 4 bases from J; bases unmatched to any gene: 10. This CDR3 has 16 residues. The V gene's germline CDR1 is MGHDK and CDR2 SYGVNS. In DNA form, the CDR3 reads TGTGCCAGCAGGGGGGACAGGGGGATATCTGGCTATGGCTACACCTTC. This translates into CASRGDRGISGYGYTF.

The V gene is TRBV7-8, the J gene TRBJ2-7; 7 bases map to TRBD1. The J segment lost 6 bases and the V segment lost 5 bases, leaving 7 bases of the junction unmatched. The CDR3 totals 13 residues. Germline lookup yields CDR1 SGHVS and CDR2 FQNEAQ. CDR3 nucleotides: TGTGCCAGCAGCCAAGGGGGCCGGGGCGAGCAGTACTTC. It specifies CASSQGGRGEQYF.

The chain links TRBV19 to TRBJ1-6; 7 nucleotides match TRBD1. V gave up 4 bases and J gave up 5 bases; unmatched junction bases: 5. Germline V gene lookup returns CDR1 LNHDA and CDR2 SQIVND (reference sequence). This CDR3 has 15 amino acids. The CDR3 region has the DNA TGTGCCAGTAGTAAACAGGGGCCGGATAATTCACCCCTCCACTTT. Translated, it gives CASSKQGPDNSPLHF.

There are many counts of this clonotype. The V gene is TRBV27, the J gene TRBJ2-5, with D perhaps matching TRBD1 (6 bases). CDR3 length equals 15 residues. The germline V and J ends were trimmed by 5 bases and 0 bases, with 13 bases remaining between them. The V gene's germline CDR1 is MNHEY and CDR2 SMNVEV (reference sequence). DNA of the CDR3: TGTGCCAGCAGTCTCCTCGACAGGTACCAAGAGACCCAGTACTTC. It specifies CASSLLDRYQETQYF.

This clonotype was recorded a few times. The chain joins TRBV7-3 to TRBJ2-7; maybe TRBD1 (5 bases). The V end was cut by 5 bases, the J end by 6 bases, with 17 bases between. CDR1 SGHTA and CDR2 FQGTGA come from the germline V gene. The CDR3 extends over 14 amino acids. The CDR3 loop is CASSLQPGITEQYF. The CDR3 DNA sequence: TGTGCCAGCAGCCTACAACCAGGGATCACCGAGCAGTACTTC.

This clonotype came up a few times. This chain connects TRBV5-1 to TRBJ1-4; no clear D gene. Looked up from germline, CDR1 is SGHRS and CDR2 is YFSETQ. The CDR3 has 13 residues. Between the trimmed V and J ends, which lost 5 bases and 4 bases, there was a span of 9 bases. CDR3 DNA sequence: TGCGCCAGCAGATACAGTCTTAATGAAAAACTGTTTTTT. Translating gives CASRYSLNEKLFF.

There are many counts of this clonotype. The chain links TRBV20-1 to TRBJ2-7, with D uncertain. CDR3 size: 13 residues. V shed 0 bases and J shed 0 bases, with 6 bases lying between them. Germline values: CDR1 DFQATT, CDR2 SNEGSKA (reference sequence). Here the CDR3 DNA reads TGCAGTGCTAGAGATGGGCGCTCCTACGAGCAGTACTTC. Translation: CSARDGRSYEQYF.

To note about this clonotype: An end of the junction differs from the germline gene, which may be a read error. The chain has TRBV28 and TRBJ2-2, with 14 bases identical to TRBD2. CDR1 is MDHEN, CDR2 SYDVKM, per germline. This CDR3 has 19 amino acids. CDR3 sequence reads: CASSHSGTSGRFFTGEPFF. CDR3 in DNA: TGTGCCAGCAGTCACTCCGGGACTAGCGGGAGATTTTTTACCGGGGAGCCGTTTTTT.

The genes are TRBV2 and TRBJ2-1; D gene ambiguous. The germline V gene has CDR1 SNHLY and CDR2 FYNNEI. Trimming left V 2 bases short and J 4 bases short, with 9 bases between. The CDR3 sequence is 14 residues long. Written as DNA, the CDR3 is TGTGCCAGCAGTGAATTTAGGCAGTACAATGAGCAGTTCTTC. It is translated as CASSEFRQYNEQFF.

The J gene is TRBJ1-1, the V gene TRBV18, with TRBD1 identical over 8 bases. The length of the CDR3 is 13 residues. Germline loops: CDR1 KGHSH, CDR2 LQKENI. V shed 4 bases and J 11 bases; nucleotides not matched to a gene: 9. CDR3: CASSQPPRGLAFF. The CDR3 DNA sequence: TGTGCCAGCTCACAGCCACCCAGGGGGCTGGCTTTCTTT.

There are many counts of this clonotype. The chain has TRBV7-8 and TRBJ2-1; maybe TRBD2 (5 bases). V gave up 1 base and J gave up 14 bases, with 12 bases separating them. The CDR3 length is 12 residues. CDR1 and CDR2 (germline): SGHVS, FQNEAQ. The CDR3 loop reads CASSLGGQQEFF. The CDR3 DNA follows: TGTGCCAGCAGCTTAGGCGGGCAGCAGGAGTTCTTC. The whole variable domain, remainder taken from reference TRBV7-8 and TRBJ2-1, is GAGVSQSPRYKVAKRGQDVALRCDPISGHVSLFWYQQALGQGPEFLTYFQNEAQLDKSGLPSDRFFAERPEGSVSTLKIQRTQQEDSAVYLCASSLGGQQEFFGPGTRLTVL.

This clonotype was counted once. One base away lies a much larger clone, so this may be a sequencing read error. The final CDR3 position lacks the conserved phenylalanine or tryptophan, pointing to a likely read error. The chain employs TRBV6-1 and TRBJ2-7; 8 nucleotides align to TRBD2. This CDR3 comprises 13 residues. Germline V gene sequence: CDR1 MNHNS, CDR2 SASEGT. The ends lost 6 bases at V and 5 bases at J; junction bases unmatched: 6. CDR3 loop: CASRPPGGDEQYL. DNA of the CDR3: TGTGCCAGCAGACCTCCGGGAGGGGACGAGCAGTACTTG.

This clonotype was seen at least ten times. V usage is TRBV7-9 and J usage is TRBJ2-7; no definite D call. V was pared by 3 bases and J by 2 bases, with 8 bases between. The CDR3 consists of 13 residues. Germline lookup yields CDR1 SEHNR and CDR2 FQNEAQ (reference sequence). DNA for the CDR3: TGTGCCAGCAGCTTCCGCAGCCCCTACGAGCAGTACTTC. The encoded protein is CASSFRSPYEQYF.

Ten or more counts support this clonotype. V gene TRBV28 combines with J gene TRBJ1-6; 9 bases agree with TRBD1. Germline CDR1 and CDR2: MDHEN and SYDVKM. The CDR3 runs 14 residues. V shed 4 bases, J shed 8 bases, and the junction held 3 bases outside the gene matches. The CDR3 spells CASSSGQGDSPLHF. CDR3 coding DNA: TGTGCCAGCAGTTCGGGACAGGGAGATTCACCCCTCCACTTT.

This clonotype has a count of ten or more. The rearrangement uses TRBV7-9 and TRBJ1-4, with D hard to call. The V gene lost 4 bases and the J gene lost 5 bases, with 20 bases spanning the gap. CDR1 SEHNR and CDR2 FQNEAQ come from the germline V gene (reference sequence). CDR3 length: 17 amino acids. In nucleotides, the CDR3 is TGTGCCAGCAGCTGGGGTTTGGAGCCACGTCCAAATGAAAAACTGTTTTTT. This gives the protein CASSWGLEPRPNEKLFF.

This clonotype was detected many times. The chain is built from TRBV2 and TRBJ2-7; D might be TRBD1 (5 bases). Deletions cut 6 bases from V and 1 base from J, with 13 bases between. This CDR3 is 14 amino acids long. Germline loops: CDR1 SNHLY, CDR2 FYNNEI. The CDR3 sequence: CASRVDRRSYEQYF. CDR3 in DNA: TGTGCCAGCAGGGTAGACAGAAGATCCTACGAGCAGTACTTC. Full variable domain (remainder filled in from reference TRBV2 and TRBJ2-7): EPEVTQTPSHQVTQMGQEVILRCVPISNHLYFYWYRQILGQKVEFLVSFYNNEISEKSEIFDDQFSVERPDGSNFTLKIRSTKLEDSAMYFCASRVDRRSYEQYFGPGTRLTVT.

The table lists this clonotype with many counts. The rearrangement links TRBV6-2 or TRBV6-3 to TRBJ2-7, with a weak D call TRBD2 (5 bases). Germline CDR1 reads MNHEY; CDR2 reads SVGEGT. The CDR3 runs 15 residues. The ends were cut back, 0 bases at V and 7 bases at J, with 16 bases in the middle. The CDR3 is CASSYSGSLAWEQYF. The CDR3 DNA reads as TGTGCCAGCAGTTACTCTGGCTCGCTAGCTTGGGAGCAGTACTTC.

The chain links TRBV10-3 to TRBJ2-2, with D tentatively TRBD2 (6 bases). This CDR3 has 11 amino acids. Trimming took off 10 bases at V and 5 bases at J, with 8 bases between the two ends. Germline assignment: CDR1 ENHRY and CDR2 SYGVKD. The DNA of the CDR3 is TGTGCCACCGGGACTACCGGGGAGCTGTTTTTT. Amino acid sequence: CATGTTGELFF.

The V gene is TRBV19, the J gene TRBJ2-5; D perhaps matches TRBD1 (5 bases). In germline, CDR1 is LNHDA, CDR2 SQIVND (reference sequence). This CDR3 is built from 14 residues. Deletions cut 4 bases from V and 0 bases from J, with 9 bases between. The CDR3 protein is CASSSTGYQETQYF. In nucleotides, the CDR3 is TGTGCCAGTAGTAGTACAGGTTACCAAGAGACCCAGTACTTC.

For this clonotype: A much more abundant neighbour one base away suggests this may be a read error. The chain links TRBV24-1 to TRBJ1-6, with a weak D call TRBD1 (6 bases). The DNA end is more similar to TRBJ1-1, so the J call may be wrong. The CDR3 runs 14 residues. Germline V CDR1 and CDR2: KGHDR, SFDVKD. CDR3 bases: TGTGCCACCAGTGATTTTTACAGGGTCACTGGAGCTTTCTTT. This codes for CATSDFYRVTGAFF.

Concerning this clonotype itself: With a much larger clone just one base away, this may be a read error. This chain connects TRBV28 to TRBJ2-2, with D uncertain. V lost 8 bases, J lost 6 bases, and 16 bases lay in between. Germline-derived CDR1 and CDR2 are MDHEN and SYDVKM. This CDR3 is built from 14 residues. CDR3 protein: CASQTFYLPGELFF. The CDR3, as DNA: TGTGCCAGCCAAACTTTTTACCTACCCGGGGAGCTGTTTTTT.

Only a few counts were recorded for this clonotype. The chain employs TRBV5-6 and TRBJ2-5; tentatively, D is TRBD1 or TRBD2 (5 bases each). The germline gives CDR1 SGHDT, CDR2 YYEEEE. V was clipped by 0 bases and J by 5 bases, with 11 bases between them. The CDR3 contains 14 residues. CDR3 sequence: CASSLVGTRETQYF. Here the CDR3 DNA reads TGTGCCAGCAGCTTGGTGGGGACGCGGGAGACCCAGTACTTC.